This T cell receptor (beta chain) was obtained from a study of cytomegalovirus exposure and HLA in healthy donors. Study-level results: In a later analysis, specific HLA alleles were associated with more than 15,000 TCR beta sequences at a 0.05 false discovery rate. Owing to their indistinguishability, certain V segments, notably TRBV6-2 and TRBV6-3, were excluded. The majority of TCR sequences were rare, yet some public TCRs appeared in many donors.

To note about this clone: The antigen is unknown.

The PCR used 60 Vbeta and 13 Jbeta primers. Using immunoSEQ multiplex PCR, the repertoire was profiled, and TCRdb retains in-frame clones only, with some absent. The data contain fewer than 250,000 clones, more than 80% of them singletons. The germline V gene encodes CDR1 LNHDA and CDR2 SQIVND (reference sequence). V gave up 4 bases and J gave up 5 bases; unmatched junction bases: 5. This CDR3 is 14 amino acids long. Sequenced input: PBMCs. This clonotype originated in a man younger than 40 in good health and CMV-seronegative. The chain is built from TRBV19 and TRBJ2-1, with 7 bases fitting TRBD2. The CDR3 DNA follows: TGTGCCAGTAGTACCGGGGACTATAACAATGAGCAGTTCTTC. This encodes CASSTGDYNNEQFF.